This TCR beta chain came from a study of blood T cell repertoires in COVID-19. Study information: Acute and convalescent COVID-19 samples came from the United States, Italy and Spain. T cells, B-cell-depleted T cells, or PBMCs supplied cDNA or gDNA.

In the original processing: By means of reference gene primer amplification, nucleated cell counts were estimated. Produced via immunoSEQ multiplex PCR; TCRdb's table is partial and in-frame only. Clone size and the V and J calls come from that table; the DNA yielded D and trimming. The sample has approximately 120,000 clones, 75% to 90% seen once; the top ten hold around 3%. This clone is a singleton in its sample. Other DNA sequences in the sample encode the same CDR3. The CDR3 runs to 15 residues. With 3 bases removed from V and 2 bases from J, the gap between germline ends came to 13 bases. Germline lookup yields CDR1 KGHSH and CDR2 LQKENI.

Sequenced input: peripheral blood. The chain uses TRBV18 and TRBJ1-2, with D maybe TRBD1 (6 bases). The receptor was isolated from a woman over 75 with COVID-19, enrolled during active disease. DNA of the CDR3: TGTGCCAGCTCACCGCCCCAACAGGGAAACTATGGCTACACCTTC. This sequence encodes CASSPPQQGNYGYTF.